The 5 T cell receptor beta chains below come from one sample, sequenced in a study of graft-versus-host responses after intestinal transplantation. Assay: immunoSEQ multiplex PCR; the TCRdb copy retains only in-frame clones and omits some. The top ten clones hold roughly 7.2% of a sample with about 4,900 clones, 25% to 30% of them seen once. The authors combined 200,000 CFSE-labeled responder cells with 200,000 irradiated, violet-dye-labeled stimulator cells in plates. This specimen was alloreactive CD8+ T cells from a mixed lymphocyte reaction culture, taken before intestinal transplant. The subset here: CFSE-low proliferating T cells sorted from roughly 6-day pre-transplant mixed lymphocyte reaction (GvH or HvG direction). Every receptor here comes from a human patient who received an intestinal transplant.

The chain employs TRBV7-8 and TRBJ2-2; D unclear. The CDR3 sequence is 14 residues long. Trimming left V 2 bases short and J 7 bases short, with 11 bases between. Germline-derived CDR1 and CDR2 are SGHVS and FQNEAQ. This chain's CDR3 is CASSLWVMGGELFF. The CDR3 DNA follows: TGTGCCAGCAGCTTATGGGTTATGGGCGGGGAGCTGTTTTTT.

This clone was counted only a few times. CDR3 sequence reads: CASSYSSTGSPLHF. The CDR3 region has the DNA TGTGCCAGCAGTTACTCCAGCACTGGTTCACCCCTCCACTTT. This chain uses TRBV6-5 with TRBJ1-6; D unclear. The V end was cut by 0 bases, the J end by 9 bases, with 9 bases between. The CDR3 spans 14 residues. Germline CDR1 is MNHEY and CDR2 is SVGAGI.

In this sample, this clone is medium-sized. The chain couples TRBV28 to TRBJ2-7; perhaps TRBD2 as D (5 bases). The V end was cut by 5 bases, the J end by 4 bases, with 12 bases between. CDR1 is MDHEN, CDR2 SYDVKM, per germline. The CDR3 totals 13 residues. CDR3 in DNA: TGTGCCAGCAGTCGGGCCAGAGGGTACGAGCAGTACTTC. This gives the protein CASSRARGYEQYF.

The J gene is TRBJ2-2, the V gene TRBV28, with unresolved D. The CDR3 extends over 14 amino acids. Trimming stripped 0 bases from V and 7 bases from J, with 9 bases between. CDR1 is MDHEN, CDR2 SYDVKM, per germline. As DNA, the CDR3 is TGTGCCAGCAGTTTATGGAATGGGGTCGGGGAGCTGTTTTTT. Translation: CASSLWNGVGELFF.

This clone came up a few times. Sequence at one end of the junction differs from germline and may be a read error. The gene calls are TRBV10-3 and TRBJ1-3; D gene unclear. CDR3 size: 16 residues. Germline lookup yields CDR1 ENHRY and CDR2 SYGVKD. The CDR3 region has the DNA TGTGCCAGCAGTGAAGCGCATTGGGGTGCAGGAAACACCATATATTTT. Translation gives CASSEAHWGAGNTIYF.